The 14 T cell receptor beta chains presented below share a single source sample, sequenced in a study of CXCR3-negative and CXCR3-positive naive CD8 T cells. Study-level points and caveats: For CXCR3-positive naive cells, TRB CDR3s were more hydrophobic than those of CXCR3-negative naive cells.

These receptors' targets are unknown. UMI-labeled 5' RACE TRB cDNA libraries were prepared from the cells. TCRdb reprocessed the 5' RACE reads; each CDR3 protein has one entry and no DNA is given. Its clone listing holds approximately 130,000 distinct CDR3 sequences. Sequencing input: naive CXCR3+ CD8+ T cells from blood. Subset here: CD45RO-CCR7+CD27+CD95- naive CD8+ T cells expressing CXCR3 (TNR3+). The receptors stem from a human donor in good health. Some clones in this sample may be carry-over from other donors' samples.

The V gene is TRBV29-1, the J gene TRBJ2-1; absent DNA, TCRdb's TRBD2 call cannot be checked. The CDR3 loop spans 16 amino acids. In germline, CDR1 is SQVTM, CDR2 ANQGSEA. The CDR3 sequence: CSVESGYTSGSGEQFF.

V is TRBV5-4 and J is TRBJ2-1; TCRdb's assignment of TRBD2 cannot be checked, as there is no DNA. The CDR3 covers 15 residues. In germline, CDR1 is SGHNT, CDR2 YYREEE (reference sequence). CDR3 amino acids: CASSLWRDGYNEQFF.

The chain combines TRBV27 with TRBJ2-1; TCRdb proposes TRBD1, but this gene call is untestable without DNA. The length of the CDR3 is 15 residues. Germline V gene lookup returns CDR1 MNHEY and CDR2 SMNVEV (reference sequence). The CDR3 sequence: CASSFAGQGLNEQFF.

The J gene is TRBJ1-1, the V gene TRBV29-1; the TCRdb call, TRBD1, lacks DNA for checking. This CDR3 spans 15 amino acids. CDR1 SQVTM and CDR2 ANQGSEA come from the germline V gene. CDR3 region: CSVYFPGTLNTEAFF. Supplemented by reference TRBV29-1 and TRBJ1-1, the full variable domain reads SAVISQKPSRDICQRGTSLTIQCQVDSQVTMMFWYRQQPGQSLTLIATANQGSEATYESGFVIDKFPISRPNLTFSTLTVSNMSPEDSSIYLCSVYFPGTLNTEAFFGQGTRLTVV.

The V gene is TRBV4-3, the J gene TRBJ1-2. CDR3 size: 18 residues. Germline values: CDR1 LGHNA, CDR2 YSLEER. CDR3 amino acids: CASSQDRAGLLPGGGYTF.

V gene TRBV5-1 combines with J gene TRBJ2-1; the D call from TCRdb, TRBD1, cannot be confirmed without DNA. CDR1 and CDR2 from the germline V gene are SGHRS and YFSETQ. The CDR3 is made up of 15 amino acids. CDR3 sequence: CASSLVGGVYNEQFF.

This sequence joins TRBV20-1 and TRBJ2-1; TCRdb's D call of TRBD1 is untestable without DNA. In germline, CDR1 is DFQATT, CDR2 SNEGSKA (reference sequence). The CDR3 is made up of 15 amino acids. This CDR3 reads CSASGQGGIYNEQFF.

The chain couples TRBV20-1 to TRBJ2-3; the D gene TCRdb calls, TRBD1, cannot be checked with no DNA. The germline gives CDR1 DFQATT, CDR2 SNEGSKA (reference sequence). This CDR3 region has 15 residues. The CDR3 sequence is CSAEGWGPSTDTQYF.

The chain recombines TRBV7-6 with TRBJ2-2. The CDR3 is 14 amino acids. Per the germline V gene, CDR1 is SGHVS and CDR2 is FNYEAQ. This chain's CDR3 is CASSLALGTGELFF.

The chain employs TRBV7-9 and TRBJ2-2; TCRdb gives TRBD2 as the D gene, but with no DNA this cannot be confirmed. Germline CDR1 reads SEHNR; CDR2 reads FQNEAQ (reference sequence). The CDR3 contains 13 residues. CDR3 in amino acids: CASTGSSTGELFF.

The chain combines TRBV27 with TRBJ2-7; absent DNA, TCRdb's TRBD2 call cannot be checked. Germline V gives CDR1 MNHEY, CDR2 SMNVEV (reference sequence). The CDR3 covers 15 residues. The CDR3: CASSSPSGRSYEQYF.

This chain connects TRBV5-1 to TRBJ2-7; TCRdb outputs TRBD1, but without DNA this stays unchecked. This CDR3 is built from 13 residues. Per germline, CDR1 SGHRS and CDR2 YFSETQ. CDR3 sequence: CASRGDSPYEQYF.

The chain joins TRBV7-3 to TRBJ2-2; the D gene TCRdb calls, TRBD2, cannot be checked with no DNA. The germline gives CDR1 SGHTA, CDR2 FQGTGA. The CDR3 is made up of 15 amino acids. The CDR3 reads CASSLLAGLTGELFF.

The genes are TRBV29-1 and TRBJ2-7; TCRdb designates TRBD1, a call that cannot be tested without DNA. CDR1 and CDR2 (germline): SQVTM, ANQGSEA. The CDR3 runs to 14 residues. CDR3 amino acids: CSVDTGAASYEQYF.